Given below is one T cell receptor (beta chain) in context. Its antigen is unknown. Samples came from axillary lymph nodes draining the breast cancer. The sample belongs to a study of breast tumors, draining lymph nodes, adjacent tissues. Study observations and caveats: Tumor TCR diversity was below lymph nodes but above nontumor tissue. The data were judged consistent with most tumor T cells coming from lymph node and expanding in tumor.

From the multiplex PCR reads, TCRdb called clonotypes with MiXCR, one entry per CDR3 protein. The sample includes fewer than 200,000 distinct CDR3 sequences, around a third seen only once; the top ten take about 4%. Germline trimming cut 3 bases from V and 2 bases from J; bases unmatched to any gene: 7. Per germline, CDR1 LNHDA and CDR2 SQIVND (reference sequence). The CDR3 totals 15 residues. Sequenced sample: axillary lymph node tissue. The chain combines TRBV19 with TRBJ2-7; 7 nucleotides line up with TRBD2. The sequence was collected from a female donor with breast cancer. Some clones in this sample may be carry-over from other donors' samples. CDR3 amino acids: CASSMGGGGAYEQYF. The CDR3 DNA follows: TGTGCCAGTAGTATGGGTGGCGGGGGAGCCTACGAGCAGTACTTC.